Presented here are 26 T cell receptor beta chains from one specimen sequenced in a study of T-cell memory formation after mild COVID-19. TCRdb processed the 5' RACE reads anew with MiXCR; each CDR3 protein has one entry. The data contain a few hundred thousand distinct CDR3 sequences, about a sixth of them singletons. Sequencing input: PBMCs or a T cell subset sorted from them (not recorded which). Receptors originate from a man younger than 35 who had mild COVID-19 (a few samples of this study predate the infection). Cell type and time point are not known.

The chain joins TRBV4-3 to TRBJ2-2; tentatively, D is TRBD1 or TRBD2 (5 bases each). V lost 0 bases to trimming and J lost 5 bases, with 10 bases between them. Germline values: CDR1 LGHNA, CDR2 YSLEER. CDR3 length equals 15 residues. Here the CDR3 reads CASSQDPGTTGELFF. The CDR3 region has the DNA TGCGCCAGCAGCCAAGACCCAGGGACGACCGGGGAGCTGTTTTTT.

The chain is built from TRBV6-5 and TRBJ1-1, with D uncertain. The CDR3 is 12 residues long. Germline loops: CDR1 MNHEY, CDR2 SVGAGI. Trimming cost V 5 bases and J 0 bases, with 4 bases left between them. The CDR3 DNA reads TGTGCCAGCAGTACAGTGAACACTGAAGCTTTCTTT. Translation: CASSTVNTEAFF.

The sample holds a few counts of this clonotype. The genes are TRBV7-6 and TRBJ2-7; no reliable D call. Trimming pared 1 base from V and 2 bases from J, leaving 6 bases between. CDR3 length: 13 amino acids. The germline gives CDR1 SGHVS, CDR2 FNYEAQ. The CDR3 DNA follows: TGTGCCAGCAGCTTAGGCCCCCCCTACGAGCAGTACGTC. Translated, it gives CASSLGPPYEQYV.

This clonotype was seen a handful of times. The J gene is TRBJ2-2, the V gene TRBV6-2 or TRBV6-3; 8 nucleotides align to TRBD1. CDR1 is MNHEY and CDR2 is SVGEGT in the germline V gene. Trimming removed 0 bases from V and 3 bases from J; junction bases left unmatched: 6. This CDR3 region has 17 residues. The CDR3 DNA follows: TGTGCCAGCAGTTACTCGAGGTTGGGACAGGACACCGGGGAGCTGTTTTTT. The encoded protein is CASSYSRLGQDTGELFF.

The chain combines TRBV5-1 with TRBJ1-2; TRBD1 matches 7 bases. J was trimmed by 2 bases and V by 4 bases; bases with no gene match: 2. CDR3 length equals 13 residues. CDR1 is SGHRS and CDR2 is YFSETQ in the germline V gene. The CDR3 nucleotides are TGCGCCAGCAGCGGGGGACAGAACTATGGCTACACCTTC. Its translation is CASSGGQNYGYTF.

This rearrangement joins TRBV9 to TRBJ1-1; D gene unclear. V shed 4 bases and J shed 5 bases, with 12 bases lying between them. The CDR3 has 13 amino acids. Germline V lookup: CDR1 SGDLS, CDR2 YYNGEE. The CDR3 bases are TGTGCCAGCAGCCCTCGGGCAGGAACTGAAGCTTTCTTT. Protein sequence: CASSPRAGTEAFF.

J is TRBJ2-3 and V is TRBV4-1; 8 bases fit TRBD1. The V gene end was trimmed by 1 base and the J gene end by 6 bases; junction bases not matched to a gene: 3. CDR3 length: 14 residues. Germline-derived CDR1 and CDR2 are MGHRA and YSYEKL. CDR3 residues: CASSQAQGADTQYF. Written as DNA, the CDR3 is TGCGCCAGCAGCCAAGCTCAGGGGGCGGATACGCAGTATTTT.

The rearrangement uses TRBV20-1 and TRBJ1-1, with TRBD1 matching 9 bases. V dropped 3 bases and J dropped 6; count of bases not matched to a gene: 5. Germline lookup yields CDR1 DFQATT and CDR2 SNEGSKA (reference sequence). CDR3 length: 13 residues. The CDR3 nucleotides read TGCAGTGCTAGCCGGGACAGGGTCTCTGAAGCTTTCTTT. It specifies CSASRDRVSEAFF.

This clonotype was detected only once. The genes are TRBV2 and TRBJ2-1, with 12 positions matching TRBD2. Looked up from germline, CDR1 is SNHLY and CDR2 is FYNNEI. Germline trimming cut 4 bases from V and 0 bases from J; bases unmatched to any gene: 4. CDR3 length equals 17 residues. CDR3 loop: CASSASSGGASYNEQFF. The CDR3 region has the DNA TGTGCCAGCAGTGCCTCTAGCGGGGGGGCCTCCTACAATGAGCAGTTCTTC.

This clonotype was seen only a few times. This chain joins TRBV6-5 and TRBJ1-5; D is unclear. CDR1 is MNHEY and CDR2 is SVGAGI in the germline V gene. V was pared by 2 bases and J by 5 bases, with 10 bases between. The CDR3 runs to 14 residues. CDR3 region: CASSYVAGDQPQHF. The CDR3 DNA reads as TGTGCCAGCAGTTACGTCGCGGGTGATCAGCCCCAGCATTTT.

This clonotype appeared a few times. The CDR3 DNA reads TGTGCCAGCAGTTTCCTCCCGAGCCCGACAACTAATGAAAAACTGTTTTTT. This codes for CASSFLPSPTTNEKLFF. The genes are TRBV27 and TRBJ1-4, with no clear D. V lost 3 bases and J 0 bases, leaving 14 bases between the germline ends. This CDR3 is 17 amino acids long. Looked up from germline, CDR1 is MNHEY and CDR2 is SMNVEV (reference sequence).

The genes are TRBV9 and TRBJ2-1; D is undetermined. Deletions cut 0 bases from V and 10 bases from J, with 5 bases between. Germline loops: CDR1 SGDLS, CDR2 YYNGEE. This CDR3 spans 11 amino acids. DNA for the CDR3: TGTGCCAGCAGCGTAGCTCAGGAGCAGTTCTTC. This gives the protein CASSVAQEQFF. The whole variable domain, filled in from reference TRBV9 and TRBJ2-1, reads DSGVTQTPKHLITATGQRVTLRCSPRSGDLSVYWYQQSLDQGLQFLIQYYNGEERAKGNILERFSAQQFPDLHSELNLSSLELGDSALYFCASSVAQEQFFGPGTRLTVL.

The chain combines TRBV20-1 with TRBJ1-5; D is uncertain. The ends were cut back, 0 bases at V and 2 bases at J, with 8 bases in the middle. The CDR3 loop spans 14 amino acids. Germline V gene data show CDR1 as DFQATT and CDR2 as SNEGSKA (reference sequence). The CDR3 bases are TGCAGTGCTAGAGATATTGCTGGCAATCAGCCCCAGCATTTT. Its translation: CSARDIAGNQPQHF.

The sample holds a few counts of this clonotype. This chain uses TRBV4-1 with TRBJ2-5; possibly TRBD2 for D (6 bases). V was trimmed by 7 bases and J by 6 bases, leaving 21 bases between them. The CDR3 runs to 15 residues. Germline V gene data show CDR1 as MGHRA and CDR2 as YSYEKL. CDR3 in amino acids: CASKVWGVGWKTQYF. The CDR3 DNA follows: TGCGCCAGCAAGGTTTGGGGGGTCGGGTGGAAGACCCAGTACTTC.

This clonotype occurred many times. This chain connects TRBV7-9 to TRBJ2-1, with D maybe TRBD1 (6 bases). The V gene's germline CDR1 is SEHNR and CDR2 FQNEAQ (reference sequence). Trimming removed 8 bases at V and 12 bases at J, with 20 bases between. CDR3 length equals 13 residues. The CDR3 coding sequence is TGTGCCAGCCGCCGGCCTGACAGGAAAGTGCAGTTCTTC. Its protein product is CASRRPDRKVQFF.

This clonotype showed up just a few times. The gene calls are TRBV7-2 and TRBJ1-2; D might be TRBD1 (6 bases). The CDR3 has 14 amino acids. Trimming took off 5 bases at V and 4 bases at J, with 14 bases between the two ends. In germline, CDR1 is SGHTA, CDR2 FQGNSA. As DNA, the CDR3 is TGTGCCAGCAGCGCACAGGGTTATGCCTATGGCTACACCTTC. Translated: CASSAQGYAYGYTF. The variable domain in full, with the rest retrieved from reference TRBV7-2 and TRBJ1-2, is GAGVSQSPSNKVTEKGKDVELRCDPISGHTALYWYRQSLGQGLEFLIYFQGNSAPDKSGLPSDRFSAERTGGSVSTLTIQRTQQEDSAVYLCASSAQGYAYGYTFGSGTRLTVV.

This clonotype was seen more than once but under ten times. The J gene is TRBJ1-1, the V gene TRBV6-5; 7 nucleotides line up with TRBD1. Trimming took 4 bases from V and 4 from J; bases not matched to a gene: 3. Germline CDR1 and CDR2: MNHEY and SVGAGI. CDR3 size: 13 residues. CDR3 sequence reads: CASSLQGPTEAFF. CDR3 nucleotide sequence: TGTGCCAGCAGTTTACAGGGGCCCACTGAAGCTTTCTTT.

The genes are TRBV7-2 and TRBJ1-1, with no clear D. Trimming cost V 5 bases and J 1 base, with 11 bases left between them. In germline, CDR1 is SGHTA, CDR2 FQGNSA. The CDR3 totals 14 residues. This chain's CDR3 is CASSPALGNTEAFF. The CDR3 region has the DNA TGTGCCAGCAGCCCGGCTCTAGGGAACACTGAAGCTTTCTTT.

This clonotype was seen more than once but under ten times. This chain connects TRBV7-9 to TRBJ1-2; D is perhaps TRBD1 (5 bases). Germline assignment: CDR1 SEHNR and CDR2 FQNEAQ (reference sequence). V was trimmed by 4 bases and J by 4 bases, leaving 19 bases between them. This CDR3 contains 16 residues. The CDR3 bases are TGTGCCAGCAGCTCAGGCGGGACCCCTGCGGCCTATGGCTACACCTTC. The encoded protein is CASSSGGTPAAYGYTF.

The chain recombines TRBV6-2 or TRBV6-3 with TRBJ2-2; D unclear. Deletions cut 1 base from V and 5 bases from J, with 5 bases between. Germline V gene sequence: CDR1 MNHEY, CDR2 SVGEGT. CDR3 size: 13 residues. The CDR3 DNA sequence: TGTGCCAGCAGTTACTTGTTTACCGGGGAGCTGTTTTTT. Translation: CASSYLFTGELFF.

This clonotype was counted a few times. This sequence joins TRBV7-2 and TRBJ2-4; 9 bases match TRBD2. Trimming took 5 bases from V and 4 from J; bases not matched to a gene: 6. The length of the CDR3 is 15 residues. Germline CDR1 SGHTA, CDR2 FQGNSA. The CDR3 region is CASSLLAGEKNIQYF. The DNA of the CDR3 is TGTGCCAGCAGCCTGTTAGCGGGGGAGAAAAACATTCAGTACTTC.

V is TRBV9 and J is TRBJ1-2; tentatively, D is TRBD1 (5 bases). The V end was cut by 3 bases, the J end by 3 bases, with 9 bases between. Germline CDR1 is SGDLS and CDR2 is YYNGEE. The CDR3 runs 13 residues. In DNA form, the CDR3 reads TGTGCCAGCAGCGATGGGACGGACTATGGCTACACCTTC. Translating gives CASSDGTDYGYTF.

The chain carries TRBV20-1 and TRBJ1-6; D is perhaps TRBD1 (5 bases). The CDR3 extends over 14 amino acids. The germline V and J ends were trimmed by 5 bases and 8 bases, with 16 bases remaining between them. The germline V gene has CDR1 DFQATT and CDR2 SNEGSKA (reference sequence). CDR3 amino acids: CSASLGGGDSPLHF. DNA for the CDR3: TGCAGTGCTTCGCTCGGGGGAGGGGATTCACCCCTCCACTTT.

The chain employs TRBV18 and TRBJ2-4; no clear D gene. CDR1 is KGHSH and CDR2 is LQKENI in the germline V gene. The CDR3 loop spans 15 amino acids. Deletions cut 3 bases from V and 0 bases from J, with 9 bases between. The CDR3 loop is CASSPQSKAKNIQYF. The CDR3 DNA follows: TGTGCCAGCTCACCTCAGAGTAAAGCCAAAAACATTCAGTACTTC.

This chain joins TRBV20-1 and TRBJ1-2, with 9 bases lining up with TRBD1. The CDR3 is 15 amino acids. The germline CDR1 and CDR2 sequences are DFQATT and SNEGSKA (reference sequence). V was clipped by 6 bases and J by 8 bases; unmatched bases: 16. The CDR3 is CSAPPTGGLGRGYTF. In nucleotides, the CDR3 is TGCAGTGCACCCCCTACAGGGGGCCTGGGGAGAGGCTACACCTTC.

This clonotype showed up just a few times. The V and J genes are TRBV6-5 and TRBJ2-7; 12 positions match TRBD2. The CDR3 covers 15 residues. V gave up 2 bases and J gave up 3 bases; unmatched junction bases: 2. CDR1 is MNHEY, CDR2 SVGAGI, per germline. The CDR3: CASSYATSGGYEQYF. In nucleotides, the CDR3 is TGTGCCAGCAGTTACGCGACTAGCGGGGGCTACGAGCAGTACTTC.